This T cell receptor beta chain was identified during a study of T cell repertoires in cytomegalovirus infection. Broader study findings: It was HLA-C-restricted CMV-specific TCR beta clonotypes that dominated the response ex vivo.

TCRdb called the reads again in MiXCR, with one record for every CDR3 protein. Of about 260,000 distinct CDR3 sequences in the sample, roughly an eighth were seen once. Germline V gene data show CDR1 as MNHEY and CDR2 as SVGAGI. V lost 0 bases to trimming and J lost 10 bases, with 12 bases between them. The CDR3 runs 13 residues. This clonotype was observed at least ten times. Its antigen is unidentified. The receptor comes from a human donor in good health (CMV status not recorded). Some clones in this sample may be carry-over from other donors' samples. The sample was PBMCs. The chain couples TRBV6-5 to TRBJ1-1, with D uncertain. The CDR3 DNA reads TGTGCCAGCAGTTACTCCCGGGCCGGAGGAGCTTTCTTT. This codes for CASSYSRAGGAFF.